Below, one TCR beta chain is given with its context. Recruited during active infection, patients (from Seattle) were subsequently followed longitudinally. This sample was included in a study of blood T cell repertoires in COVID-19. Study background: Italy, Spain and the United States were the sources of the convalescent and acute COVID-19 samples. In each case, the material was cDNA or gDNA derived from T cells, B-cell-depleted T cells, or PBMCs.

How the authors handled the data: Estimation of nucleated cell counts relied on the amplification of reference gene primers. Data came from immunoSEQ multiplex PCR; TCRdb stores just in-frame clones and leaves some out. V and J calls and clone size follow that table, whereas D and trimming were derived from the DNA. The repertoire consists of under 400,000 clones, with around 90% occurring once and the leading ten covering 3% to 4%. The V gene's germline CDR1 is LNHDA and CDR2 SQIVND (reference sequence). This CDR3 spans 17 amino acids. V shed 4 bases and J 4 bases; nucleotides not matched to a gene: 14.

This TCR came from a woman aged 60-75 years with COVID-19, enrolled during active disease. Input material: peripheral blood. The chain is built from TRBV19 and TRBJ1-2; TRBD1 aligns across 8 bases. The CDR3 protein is CASSTRTPTGVGYGYTF. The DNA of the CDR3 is TGTGCCAGTAGTACGAGGACACCGACAGGGGTTGGCTATGGCTACACCTTC.